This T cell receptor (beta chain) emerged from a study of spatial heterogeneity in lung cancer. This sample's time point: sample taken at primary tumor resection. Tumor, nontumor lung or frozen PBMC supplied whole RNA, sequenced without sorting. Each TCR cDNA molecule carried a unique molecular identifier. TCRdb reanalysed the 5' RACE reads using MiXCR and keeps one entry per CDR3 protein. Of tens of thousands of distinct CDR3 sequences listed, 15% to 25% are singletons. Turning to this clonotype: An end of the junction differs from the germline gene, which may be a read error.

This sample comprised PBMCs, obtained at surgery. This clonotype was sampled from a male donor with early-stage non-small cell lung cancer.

The CDR3 nucleotides read TGTGCTAGCAGCTTAGCGATCCCTGGGGAGCAGTTCTTC. Its protein is CASSLAIPGEQFF. This chain connects TRBV7-7 to TRBJ2-1, with D possibly being TRBD2 (5 bases). Germline V gene data show CDR1 as SSHAT and CDR2 as FNYEAQ (reference sequence). This CDR3 is 13 amino acids long.